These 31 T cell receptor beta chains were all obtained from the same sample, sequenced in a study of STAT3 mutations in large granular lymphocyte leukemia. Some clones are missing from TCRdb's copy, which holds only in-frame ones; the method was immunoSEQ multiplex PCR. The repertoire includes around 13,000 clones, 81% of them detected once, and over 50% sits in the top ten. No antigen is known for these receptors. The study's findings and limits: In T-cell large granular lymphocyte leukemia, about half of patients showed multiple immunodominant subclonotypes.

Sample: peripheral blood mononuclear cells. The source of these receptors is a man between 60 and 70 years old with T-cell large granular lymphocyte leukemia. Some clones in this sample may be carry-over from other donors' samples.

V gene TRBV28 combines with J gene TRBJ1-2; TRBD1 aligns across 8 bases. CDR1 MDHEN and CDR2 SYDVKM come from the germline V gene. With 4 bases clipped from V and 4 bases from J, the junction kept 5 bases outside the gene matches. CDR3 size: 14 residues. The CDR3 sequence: CASSSTGEGYGYTF. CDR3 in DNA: TGTGCCAGCAGTTCGACAGGGGAGGGCTATGGCTACACCTTC.

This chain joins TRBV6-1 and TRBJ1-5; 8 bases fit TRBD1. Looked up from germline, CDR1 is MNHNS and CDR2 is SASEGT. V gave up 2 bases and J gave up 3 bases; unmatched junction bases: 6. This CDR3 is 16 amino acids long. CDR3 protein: CASSEYGTGHNQPQHF. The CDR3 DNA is TGTGCCAGCAGTGAATACGGGACAGGTCACAATCAGCCCCAGCATTTT.

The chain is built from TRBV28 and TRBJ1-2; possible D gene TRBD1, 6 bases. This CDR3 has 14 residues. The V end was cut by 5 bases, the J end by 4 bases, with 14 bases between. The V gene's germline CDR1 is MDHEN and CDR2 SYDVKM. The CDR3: CASSPPGQSYGYTF. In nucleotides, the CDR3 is TGTGCCAGCAGTCCCCCGGGACAAAGCTATGGCTACACCTTC.

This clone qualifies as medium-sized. For the CDR3, the DNA is TGTGCCAGCAGTGGGACTAGCGGGAGCACAGATACGCAGTATTTT. It is translated as CASSGTSGSTDTQYF. V and J are TRBV25-1 and TRBJ2-3; 11 nucleotides line up with TRBD2. The germline V gene encodes CDR1 MGHDK and CDR2 SYGVNS. CDR3 length: 15 residues. V shed 4 bases, J shed 0 bases, and the junction held 0 bases outside the gene matches.

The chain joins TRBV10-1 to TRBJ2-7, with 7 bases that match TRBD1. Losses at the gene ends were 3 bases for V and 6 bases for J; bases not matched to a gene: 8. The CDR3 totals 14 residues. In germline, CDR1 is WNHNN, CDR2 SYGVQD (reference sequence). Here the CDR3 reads CASSDLTGLVEQYF. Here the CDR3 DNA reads TGCGCCAGCAGTGACCTGACAGGGTTGGTCGAGCAGTACTTC.

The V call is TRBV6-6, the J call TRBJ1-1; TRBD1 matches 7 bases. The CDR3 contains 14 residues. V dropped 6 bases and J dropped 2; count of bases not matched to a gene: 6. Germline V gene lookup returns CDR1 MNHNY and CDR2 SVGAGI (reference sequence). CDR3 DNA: TGTGCCAGCAGCAAAGGGACAGCCAACACTGAAGCTTTCTTT. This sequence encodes CASSKGTANTEAFF.

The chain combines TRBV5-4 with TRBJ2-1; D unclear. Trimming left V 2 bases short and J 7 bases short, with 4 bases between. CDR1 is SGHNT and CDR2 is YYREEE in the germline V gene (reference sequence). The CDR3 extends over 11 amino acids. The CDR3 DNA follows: TGTGCCAGCAGCTTAATTAATGAGCAGTTCTTC. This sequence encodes CASSLINEQFF.

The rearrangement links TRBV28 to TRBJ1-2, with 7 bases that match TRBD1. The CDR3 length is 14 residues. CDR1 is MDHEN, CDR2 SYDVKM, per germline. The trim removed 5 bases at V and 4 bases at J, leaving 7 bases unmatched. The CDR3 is CASSLDRDGYGYTF. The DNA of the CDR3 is TGTGCCAGCAGTCTAGACAGGGACGGCTATGGCTACACCTTC.

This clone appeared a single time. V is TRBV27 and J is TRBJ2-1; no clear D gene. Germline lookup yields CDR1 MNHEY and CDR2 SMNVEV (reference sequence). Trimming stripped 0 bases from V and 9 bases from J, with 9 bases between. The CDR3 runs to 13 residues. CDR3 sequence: CASSLSFSPEQFF. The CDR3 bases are TGTGCCAGCAGTTTATCGTTCAGCCCTGAGCAGTTCTTC.

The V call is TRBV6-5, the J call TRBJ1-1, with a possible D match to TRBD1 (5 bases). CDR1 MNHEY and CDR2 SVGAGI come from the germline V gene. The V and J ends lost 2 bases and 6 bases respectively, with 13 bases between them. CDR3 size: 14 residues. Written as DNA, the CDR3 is TGTGCCAGCAGTTACACGGGGGGTGTTGCTGAAGCTTTCTTT. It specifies CASSYTGGVAEAFF.

The CDR3 sequence is CAIAMPDDPSQYF. In nucleotides, the CDR3 is TGTGCCATCGCCATGCCCGACGATCCTTCGCAGTACTTC. The V and J genes are TRBV10-3 and TRBJ2-7; D is unresolved. V was clipped by 8 bases and J by 9 bases, with 20 bases between them. CDR1 is ENHRY, CDR2 SYGVKD, per germline. This CDR3 comprises 13 residues.

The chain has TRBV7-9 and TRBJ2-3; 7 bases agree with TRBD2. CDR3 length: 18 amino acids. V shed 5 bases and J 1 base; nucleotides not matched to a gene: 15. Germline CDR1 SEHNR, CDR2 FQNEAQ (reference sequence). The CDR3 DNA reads TGTGCCAGCAGCCCCCGTGGGGGGGGACCAACCGGCACAGATACGCAGTATTTT. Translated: CASSPRGGGPTGTDTQYF.

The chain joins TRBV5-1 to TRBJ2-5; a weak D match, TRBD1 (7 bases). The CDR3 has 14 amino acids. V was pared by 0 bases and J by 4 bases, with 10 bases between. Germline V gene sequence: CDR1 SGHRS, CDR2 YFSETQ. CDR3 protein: CASSLDRGGETQYF. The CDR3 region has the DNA TGCGCCAGCAGCTTGGACAGGGGAGGAGAGACCCAGTACTTC.

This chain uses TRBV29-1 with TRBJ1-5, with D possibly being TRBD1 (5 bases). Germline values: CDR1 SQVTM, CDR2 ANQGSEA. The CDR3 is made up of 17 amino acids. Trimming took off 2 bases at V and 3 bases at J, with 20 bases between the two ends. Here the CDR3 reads CSVERGCDIFYNQPQHF. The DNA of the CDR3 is TGCAGCGTTGAAAGGGGATGCGACATTTTTTACAATCAGCCCCAGCATTTT.

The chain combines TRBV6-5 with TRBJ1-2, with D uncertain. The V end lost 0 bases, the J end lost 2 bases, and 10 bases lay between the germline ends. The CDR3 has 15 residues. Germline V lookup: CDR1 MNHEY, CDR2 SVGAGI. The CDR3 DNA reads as TGTGCCAGCAGTTACTCGCAGAATCAAAACTATGGCTACACCTTC. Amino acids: CASSYSQNQNYGYTF.

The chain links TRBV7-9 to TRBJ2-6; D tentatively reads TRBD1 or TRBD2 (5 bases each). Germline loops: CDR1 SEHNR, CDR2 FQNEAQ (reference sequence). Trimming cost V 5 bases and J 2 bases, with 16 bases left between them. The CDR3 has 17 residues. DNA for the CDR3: TGTGCCAGCAGCACCCGGGACCAGGGCCCTGGGGCCAACGTCCTGACTTTC. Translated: CASSTRDQGPGANVLTF.

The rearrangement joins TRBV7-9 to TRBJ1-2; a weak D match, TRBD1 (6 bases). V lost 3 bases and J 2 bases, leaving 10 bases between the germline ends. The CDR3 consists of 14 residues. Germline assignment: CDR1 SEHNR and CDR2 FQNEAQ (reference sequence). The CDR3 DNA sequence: TGTGCCAGCAGCTTTGGCCAGGGGAACTATGGCTACACCTTC. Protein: CASSFGQGNYGYTF.

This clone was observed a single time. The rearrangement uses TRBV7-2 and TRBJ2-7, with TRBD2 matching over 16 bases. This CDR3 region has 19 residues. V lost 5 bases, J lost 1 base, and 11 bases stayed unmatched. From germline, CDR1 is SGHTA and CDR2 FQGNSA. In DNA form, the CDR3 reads TGTGCCAGCAGCCCACTGGGACTAGCGGGAGGGAGGGGATCCTACGAGCAGTACTTC. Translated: CASSPLGLAGGRGSYEQYF.

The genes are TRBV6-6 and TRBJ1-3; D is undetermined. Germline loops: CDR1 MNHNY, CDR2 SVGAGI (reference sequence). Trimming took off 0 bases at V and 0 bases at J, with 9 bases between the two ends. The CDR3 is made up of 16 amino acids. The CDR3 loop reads CASSYSHGNSGNTIYF. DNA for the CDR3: TGTGCCAGCAGTTACTCCCACGGTAACTCTGGAAACACCATATATTTT.

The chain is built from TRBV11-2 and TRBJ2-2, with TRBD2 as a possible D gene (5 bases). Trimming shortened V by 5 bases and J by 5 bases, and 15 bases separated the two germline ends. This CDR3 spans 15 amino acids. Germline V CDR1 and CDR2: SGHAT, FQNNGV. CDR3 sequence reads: CASSPLLEETGELFF. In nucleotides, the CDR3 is TGTGCCAGCAGCCCCCTTCTGGAGGAGACCGGGGAGCTGTTTTTT. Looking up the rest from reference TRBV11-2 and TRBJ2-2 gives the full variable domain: EAGVAQSPRYKIIEKRQSVAFWCNPISGHATLYWYQQILGQGPKLLIQFQNNGVVDDSQLPKDRFSAERLKGVDSTLKIQPAKLEDSAVYLCASSPLLEETGELFFGEGSRLTVL.

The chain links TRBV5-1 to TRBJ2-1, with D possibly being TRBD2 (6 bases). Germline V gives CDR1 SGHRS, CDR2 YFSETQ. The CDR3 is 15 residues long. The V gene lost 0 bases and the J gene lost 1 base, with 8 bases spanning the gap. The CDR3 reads CASSLDGGSYNEQFF. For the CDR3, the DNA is TGCGCCAGCAGCTTGGACGGGGGATCCTACAATGAGCAGTTCTTC.

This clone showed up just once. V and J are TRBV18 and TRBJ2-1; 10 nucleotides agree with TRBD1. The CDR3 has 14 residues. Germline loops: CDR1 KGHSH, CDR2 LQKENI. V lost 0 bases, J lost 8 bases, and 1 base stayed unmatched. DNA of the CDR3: TGTGCCAGCTCACCACCGGGGACAGGGGATGAGCAGTTCTTC. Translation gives CASSPPGTGDEQFF.

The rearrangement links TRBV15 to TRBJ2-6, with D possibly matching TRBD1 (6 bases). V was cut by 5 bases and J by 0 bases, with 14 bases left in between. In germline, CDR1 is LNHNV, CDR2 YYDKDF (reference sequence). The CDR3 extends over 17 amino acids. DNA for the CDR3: TGTGCCACCAGCCCCTCCACAGGGAACTCTGGGGCCAACGTCCTGACTTTC. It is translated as CATSPSTGNSGANVLTF. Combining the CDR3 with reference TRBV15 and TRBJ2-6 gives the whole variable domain DAMVIQNPRYQVTQFGKPVTLSCSQTLNHNVMYWYQQKSSQAPKLLFHYYDKDFNNEADTPDNFQSRRPNTSFCFLDIRSPGLGDTAMYLCATSPSTGNSGANVLTFGAGSRLTVL.

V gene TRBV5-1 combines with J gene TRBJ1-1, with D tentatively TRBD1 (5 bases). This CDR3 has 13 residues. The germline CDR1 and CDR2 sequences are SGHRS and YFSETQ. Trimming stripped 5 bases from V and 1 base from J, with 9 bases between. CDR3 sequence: CASRAGQNTEAFF. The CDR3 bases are TGCGCCAGCAGGGCGGGGCAGAACACTGAAGCTTTCTTT.

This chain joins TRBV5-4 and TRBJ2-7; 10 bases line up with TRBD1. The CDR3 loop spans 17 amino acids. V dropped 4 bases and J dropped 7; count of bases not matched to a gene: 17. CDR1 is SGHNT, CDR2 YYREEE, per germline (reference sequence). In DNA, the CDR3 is TGTGCCAGCAGCCCCACCCCCCCGGGACAGGGGTCCTCGGAGCAGTACTTC. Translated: CASSPTPPGQGSSEQYF.

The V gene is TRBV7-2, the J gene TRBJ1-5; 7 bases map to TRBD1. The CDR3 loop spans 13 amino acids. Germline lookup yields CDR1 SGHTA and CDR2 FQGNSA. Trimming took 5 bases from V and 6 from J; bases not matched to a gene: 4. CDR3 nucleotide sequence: TGTGCCAGCAGCCCTGACAGGGTTCAGCCCCAGCATTTT. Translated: CASSPDRVQPQHF. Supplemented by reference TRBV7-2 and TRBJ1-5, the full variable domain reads GAGVSQSPSNKVTEKGKDVELRCDPISGHTALYWYRQSLGQGLEFLIYFQGNSAPDKSGLPSDRFSAERTGGSVSTLTIQRTQQEDSAVYLCASSPDRVQPQHFGDGTRLSIL.

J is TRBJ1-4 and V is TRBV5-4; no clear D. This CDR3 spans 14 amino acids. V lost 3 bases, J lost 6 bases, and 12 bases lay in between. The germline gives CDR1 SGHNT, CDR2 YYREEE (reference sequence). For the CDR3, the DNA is TGTGCCAGCAGCTCCCCGGGGAGAGATGAAAAACTGTTTTTT. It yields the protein CASSSPGRDEKLFF.

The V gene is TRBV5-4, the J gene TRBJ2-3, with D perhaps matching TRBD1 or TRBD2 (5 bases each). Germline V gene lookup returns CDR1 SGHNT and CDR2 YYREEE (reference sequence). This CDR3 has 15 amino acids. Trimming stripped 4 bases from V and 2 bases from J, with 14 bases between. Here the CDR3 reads CASSPPRGVTDTQYF. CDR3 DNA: TGTGCCAGCAGCCCCCCCCGAGGGGTCACAGATACGCAGTATTTT.

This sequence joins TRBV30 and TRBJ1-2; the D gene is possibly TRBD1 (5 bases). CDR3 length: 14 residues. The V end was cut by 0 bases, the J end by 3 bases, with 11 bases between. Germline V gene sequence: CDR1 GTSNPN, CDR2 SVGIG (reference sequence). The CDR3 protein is CAWSVTGAHYGYTF. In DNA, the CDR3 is TGTGCCTGGAGTGTAACCGGGGCACACTATGGCTACACCTTC.

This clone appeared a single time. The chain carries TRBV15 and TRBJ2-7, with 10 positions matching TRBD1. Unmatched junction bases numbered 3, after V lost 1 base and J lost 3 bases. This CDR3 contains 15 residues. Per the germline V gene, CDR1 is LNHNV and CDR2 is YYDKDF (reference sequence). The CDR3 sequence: CATSRVGTGVYEQYF. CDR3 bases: TGTGCCACCAGCAGAGTGGGGACAGGGGTCTACGAGCAGTACTTC.

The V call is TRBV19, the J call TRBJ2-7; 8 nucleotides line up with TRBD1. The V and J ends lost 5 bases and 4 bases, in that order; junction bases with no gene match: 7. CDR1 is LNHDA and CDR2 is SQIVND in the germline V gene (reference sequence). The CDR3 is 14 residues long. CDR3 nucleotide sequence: TGTGCCAGTAGTGACCGGGACAGGAGTTACGAGCAGTACTTC. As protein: CASSDRDRSYEQYF.